Below, 24 T cell receptor beta chains from the same sample are listed, as sequenced in a study of cytomegalovirus exposure and HLA in healthy donors. The PCR employed 60 Vbeta primers together with 13 Jbeta primers. Sequencing used immunoSEQ multiplex PCR; TCRdb keeps in-frame clones, though not all of them. The data show around 190,000 clones, with around 77% seen just once and nearly 3% held by the top ten. Sequencing was done on a sample of PBMCs. These receptors originate from a woman in her twenties or thirties in good health and CMV-seronegative.

V usage is TRBV30 and J usage is TRBJ1-1; tentative D call: TRBD1 (5 bases). Trimming removed 0 bases at V and 10 bases at J, with 9 bases between. The CDR3 runs to 11 residues. CDR1 is GTSNPN and CDR2 is SVGIG in the germline V gene (reference sequence). CDR3 bases: TGTGCCTGGAGTGTGGGGGGGGGAGCTTTCTTT. It specifies CAWSVGGGAFF.

V gene TRBV11-2 combines with J gene TRBJ2-1, with TRBD2 identical over 9 bases. Germline values: CDR1 SGHAT, CDR2 FQNNGV. This CDR3 region has 15 residues. Trimming at V came to 5 bases and at J to 0 bases, leaving 2 bases not matched to a gene. CDR3 loop: CASSGGGVSYNEQFF. CDR3 coding DNA: TGTGCCAGCAGCGGCGGGGGGGTCTCCTACAATGAGCAGTTCTTC.

The V call is TRBV11-2, the J call TRBJ1-1; possible D gene TRBD1, 6 bases. With 7 bases removed from V and 4 bases from J, the gap between germline ends came to 10 bases. Germline CDR1 and CDR2: SGHAT and FQNNGV. This CDR3 has 12 amino acids. The CDR3 DNA follows: TGTGCCAGCACCACAGGGACCACTGAAGCTTTCTTT. It specifies CASTTGTTEAFF.

This clone was seen just once. The chain is built from TRBV4-1 and TRBJ1-1; D is possibly TRBD1 (6 bases). The V end was cut by 4 bases, the J end by 5 bases, with 23 bases between. This CDR3 contains 17 residues. Germline CDR1 and CDR2: MGHRA and YSYEKL. DNA of the CDR3: TGCGCCAGCAGCCCGCAGGAAGGGCAGGGGAGAAGGACTGAAGCTTTCTTT. Its translation is CASSPQEGQGRRTEAFF.

This chain joins TRBV5-1 and TRBJ1-4, with TRBD1 as a possible D gene (6 bases). V lost 4 bases and J lost 5, with 18 bases in between. This CDR3 is 16 amino acids long. CDR1 SGHRS and CDR2 YFSETQ come from the germline V gene. The CDR3, as DNA: TGCGCCAGCAGCCACCCTCGGACAGTGGGAAATGAAAAACTGTTTTTT. Its protein is CASSHPRTVGNEKLFF.

This chain uses TRBV10-3 with TRBJ1-6, with 11 bases aligning to TRBD1. The CDR3 has 18 residues. Germline trimming cut 2 bases from V and 8 bases from J; bases unmatched to any gene: 11. Germline V gives CDR1 ENHRY, CDR2 SYGVKD. The DNA for the CDR3 is TGTGCCATCAGTGAGGGACAGGGGGCAGGCGTTTTGGATTCACCCCTCCACTTT. Its translation: CAISEGQGAGVLDSPLHF.

This clone occurred once. The chain links TRBV27 to TRBJ2-7; the match to TRBD1 covers 9 bases. This CDR3 has 17 amino acids. Germline trimming cut 1 base from V and 3 bases from J; bases unmatched to any gene: 10. CDR1 is MNHEY, CDR2 SMNVEV, per germline (reference sequence). DNA of the CDR3: TGTGCCAGCAGTTTATTGGGGACAGGGACCCCAAGCTACGAGCAGTACTTC. Its protein product is CASSLLGTGTPSYEQYF.

CDR3 amino acids: CASSQQENSGNTIYF. The DNA for the CDR3 is TGTGCCAGTAGCCAACAGGAGAACTCTGGAAACACCATATATTTT. This chain connects TRBV19 to TRBJ1-3, with D tentatively TRBD1 (5 bases). CDR3 size: 15 residues. The V end was cut by 6 bases, the J end by 0 bases, with 12 bases between. Germline V gene lookup returns CDR1 LNHDA and CDR2 SQIVND (reference sequence).

CDR3: CASSLTVSTNEKLFF. The CDR3 region has the DNA TGCGCCAGCAGCTTGACAGTTTCAACTAATGAAAAACTGTTTTTT. The chain carries TRBV5-1 and TRBJ1-4; D is unclear. In germline, CDR1 is SGHRS, CDR2 YFSETQ. The V and J ends lost 1 base and 0 bases respectively, with 7 bases between them. The CDR3 has 15 amino acids.

V gene TRBV6-5 combines with J gene TRBJ2-7; 8 nucleotides align to TRBD1. The CDR3 runs 13 residues. After removal of 5 bases from V and 5 bases from J, the junction contained 5 bases not matched to a gene. Germline V gene lookup returns CDR1 MNHEY and CDR2 SVGAGI. The chain's CDR3 is CASSRQGYHEQYF. In DNA, the CDR3 is TGTGCCAGCAGTCGACAGGGGTACCACGAGCAGTACTTC.

This clone was recorded only once. Distinct nucleotide sequences in the sample also encode this CDR3. J is TRBJ1-1 and V is TRBV5-1; D gene uncertain. The length of the CDR3 is 13 residues. From germline, CDR1 is SGHRS and CDR2 YFSETQ. V was pared by 0 bases and J by 1 base, with 4 bases between. The CDR3 nucleotides read TGCGCCAGCAGCTTGGACAGGAACACTGAAGCTTTCTTT. This gives the protein CASSLDRNTEAFF.

This clone was picked up a small number of times. The genes are TRBV30 and TRBJ1-2; D remains unclear. The CDR3 is 16 residues long. V dropped 1 base and J dropped 0 bases, with 15 bases sitting between them. Germline V gene data show CDR1 as GTSNPN and CDR2 as SVGIG (reference sequence). For the CDR3, the DNA is TGTGCCTGGAGTGGGCTTTTACAGCGGTCTAACTATGGCTACACCTTC. It yields the protein CAWSGLLQRSNYGYTF.

DNA of the CDR3: TGCAGCGATAATCCGGGACAGGGCCTGAACAGGGGCGGCTACACCTTC. Amino acid sequence: CSDNPGQGLNRGGYTF. The chain is built from TRBV29-1 and TRBJ1-2, with 9 bases matching TRBD1. V lost 7 bases, J lost 8 bases, and 20 bases stayed unmatched. Germline CDR1 and CDR2: SQVTM and ANQGSEA. The CDR3 spans 16 residues.

This chain uses TRBV12-2 with TRBJ1-5; TRBD1 is the table's D call, not checked against the DNA. TRBV12-2 is a recognized pseudogene. The CDR3 runs 18 residues. CDR3 residues: CASRFFVTGISGNQPQHF. DNA of the CDR3: TGTGCAAGTCGCTTCTTTGTGACAGGGATATCCGGCAATCAGCCCCAGCATTTT.

The chain recombines TRBV19 with TRBJ2-4; D possibly corresponds to TRBD2 (5 bases). Germline CDR1 LNHDA, CDR2 SQIVND (reference sequence). The CDR3 is 15 amino acids. V was trimmed by 3 bases and J by 7 bases, leaving 16 bases between them. The CDR3 region is CASSIETQEVNIQYF. CDR3 DNA: TGTGCCAGTAGTATCGAGACCCAGGAGGTGAACATTCAGTACTTC.

The chain has TRBV7-2 and TRBJ2-1; D gene uncertain. This CDR3 has 16 residues. Deletions cut 4 bases from V and 6 bases from J, with 19 bases between. CDR1 and CDR2 from the germline V gene are SGHTA and FQGNSA. CDR3 bases: TGTGCCAGCAGCTCCATAGAGCCCTGGAGTGGCAATGAGCAGTTCTTC. It specifies CASSSIEPWSGNEQFF. Filled out from reference TRBV7-2 and TRBJ2-1, the complete variable domain reads GAGVSQSPSNKVTEKGKDVELRCDPISGHTALYWYRQSLGQGLEFLIYFQGNSAPDKSGLPSDRFSAERTGGSVSTLTIQRTQQEDSAVYLCASSSIEPWSGNEQFFGPGTRLTVL.

The J gene is TRBJ2-7, the V gene TRBV5-1, with D perhaps TRBD2 (6 bases). The V gene's germline CDR1 is SGHRS and CDR2 YFSETQ. CDR3 length: 12 amino acids. Deletions cut 4 bases from V and 6 bases from J, with 11 bases between. The CDR3, as DNA: TGCGCCAGCAGCGGTGGGACTCGCGAGCAGTACTTC. Its protein is CASSGGTREQYF.

The rearrangement uses TRBV7-2 and TRBJ1-1; D is undetermined. The CDR3 sequence is 13 residues long. Germline CDR1 reads SGHTA; CDR2 reads FQGNSA. The V end lost 3 bases, the J end lost 4 bases, and 9 bases lay between the germline ends. For the CDR3, the DNA is TGTGCCAGCAGCTTCGGGGTGAGCACTGAAGCTTTCTTT. Translation: CASSFGVSTEAFF.

The chain is built from TRBV29-1 and TRBJ1-5, with D unclear. V lost 4 bases and J lost 4, with 8 bases in between. CDR1 is SQVTM, CDR2 ANQGSEA, per germline. The CDR3 is 12 amino acids. The DNA for the CDR3 is TGCAGCGTTGGGTCGGGGAATCAGCCCCAGCATTTT. It specifies CSVGSGNQPQHF.

This clone was counted a few times. The junction does not match germline at one end; this may be a read error. CDR3 in DNA: TGTGCCAGCAGTTTTAGGGCCTCGGGGTTGAGTGGCTACCCCTTC. The encoded protein is CASSFRASGLSGYPF. J is TRBJ1-2 and V is TRBV28; D remains ambiguous. CDR3 length: 15 amino acids. The germline V gene has CDR1 MDHEN and CDR2 SYDVKM.

The chain carries TRBV10-3 and TRBJ2-2; the D is unclear. Between the trimmed V and J ends, which lost 0 bases and 4 bases, there was a span of 6 bases. The germline V gene has CDR1 ENHRY and CDR2 SYGVKD. There are 14 residues in the CDR3. CDR3 bases: TGTGCCATCAGTGAGTCCCGGAGCACCGGGGAGCTGTTTTTT. Encoded protein: CAISESRSTGELFF.

The count of this clone is one. The V gene is TRBV10-3, the J gene TRBJ2-5; D gene unclear. Per the germline V gene, CDR1 is ENHRY and CDR2 is SYGVKD. This CDR3 region has 13 residues. Trimming shortened V by 0 bases and J by 6 bases, and 8 bases separated the two germline ends. The CDR3 coding sequence is TGTGCCATCAGTGAGTCGGCGGCGAAGACCCAGTACTTC. It specifies CAISESAAKTQYF.

The chain employs TRBV19 and TRBJ2-7, with D maybe TRBD2 (5 bases). This CDR3 is built from 12 residues. The V end lost 3 bases, the J end lost 3 bases, and 6 bases lay between the germline ends. CDR1 is LNHDA, CDR2 SQIVND, per germline (reference sequence). The CDR3 DNA sequence: TGTGCCAGTAGTATTGCGGGCTACGAGCAGTACTTC. It translates to CASSIAGYEQYF.

The genes are TRBV7-2 and TRBJ2-5; TRBD1 agrees at 11 bases. V shed 6 bases and J 6 bases; nucleotides not matched to a gene: 6. Germline assignment: CDR1 SGHTA and CDR2 FQGNSA. CDR3 length: 14 amino acids. The DNA for the CDR3 is TGTGCCAGCAGGCATGGACAGGGGGCCAAGACCCAGTACTTC. Protein: CASRHGQGAKTQYF.